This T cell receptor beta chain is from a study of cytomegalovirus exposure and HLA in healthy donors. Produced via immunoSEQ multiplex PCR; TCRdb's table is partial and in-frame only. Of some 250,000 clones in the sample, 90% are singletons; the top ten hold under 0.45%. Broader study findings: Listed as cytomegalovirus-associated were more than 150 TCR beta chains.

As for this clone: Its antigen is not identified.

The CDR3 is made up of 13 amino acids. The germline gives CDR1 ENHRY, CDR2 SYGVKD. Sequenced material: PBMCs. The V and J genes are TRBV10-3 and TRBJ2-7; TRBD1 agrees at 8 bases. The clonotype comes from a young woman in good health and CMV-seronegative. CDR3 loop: CAISDLTGDRQAV. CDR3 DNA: TGTGCCATCAGTGATTTGACAGGGGATAGACAGGCCGTC.